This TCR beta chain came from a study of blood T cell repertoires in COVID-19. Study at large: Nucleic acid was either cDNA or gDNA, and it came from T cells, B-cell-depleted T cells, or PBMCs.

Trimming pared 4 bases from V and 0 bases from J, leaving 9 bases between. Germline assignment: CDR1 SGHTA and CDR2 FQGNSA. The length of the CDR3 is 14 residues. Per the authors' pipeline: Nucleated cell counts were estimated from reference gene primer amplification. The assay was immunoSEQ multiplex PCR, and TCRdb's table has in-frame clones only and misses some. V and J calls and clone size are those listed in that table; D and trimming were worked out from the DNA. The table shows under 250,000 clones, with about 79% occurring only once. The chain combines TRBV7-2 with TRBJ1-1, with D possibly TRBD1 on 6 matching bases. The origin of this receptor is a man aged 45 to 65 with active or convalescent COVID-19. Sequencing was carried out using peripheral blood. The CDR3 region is CASSSGQMNTEAFF. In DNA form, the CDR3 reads TGTGCCAGCAGCTCCGGACAGATGAACACTGAAGCTTTCTTT.